This is a list of T cell receptor beta chains from one sample in a study of blood T cells in healthy people across ages. TCRdb ran MiXCR on the 5' RACE reads and lists one entry per CDR3 protein. This table has around 1.7 million distinct CDR3 sequences, over 25% appearing once. Material: blood. These receptors came from a woman aged 25 to 39 in good health. CDR3s leave out the opening cysteine and the closing phenylalanine or tryptophan. Each record gives: J gene, V gene, CDR3 protein.

TRBJ2-3 | TRBV20-1 | SARDLALGGTDTQY
TRBJ2-7 | TRBV12-3/TRBV12-4 | ASSFPTGDEQY
TRBJ2-3 | TRBV7-2 | ASSPERGPDTQY
TRBJ2-3 | TRBV10-3 | AISEMNRRDTQY
TRBJ2-1 | TRBV20-1 | SARELARRGGNEQF
TRBJ2-5 | TRBV7-9 | ASSEGPGLVEETQY
TRBJ1-2 | TRBV20-1 | SARDRWGAGYGYT
TRBJ2-1 | TRBV10-1 | ASSEVNVNEQF
TRBJ2-7 | TRBV7-9 | ASSLQERVYEQY
TRBJ2-7 | TRBV29-1 | SVELRDRPYEQY
TRBJ2-5 | TRBV4-1 | ASSQELSGPRGTQY
TRBJ1-2 | TRBV29-1 | SVERPQGTGYT
TRBJ1-2 | TRBV6-2/TRBV6-3 | TSTDPSTVNYGYT
TRBJ2-5 | TRBV29-1 | SVVGADEQY
TRBJ2-5 | TRBV7-2 | ASGRQRETQY
TRBJ1-1 | TRBV12-5 | ASGFSGGAGAEAF
TRBJ1-2 | TRBV2 | ASSAGTAYGYT
TRBJ1-2 | TRBV5-1 | ASSLDRGVNHGYT
TRBJ2-5 | TRBV7-6 | ASSLNVPGQLETQY
TRBJ2-3 | TRBV10-3 | AYRASGGTDTQY
TRBJ2-5 | TRBV18 | ASSPPMVETQY
TRBJ2-1 | TRBV18 | ASSQQGGALPYNEQF
TRBJ2-3 | TRBV5-5 | AGSIPTGGATDTQY
TRBJ2-1 | TRBV20-1 | SAGSYQRFSYNEQF
TRBJ2-7 | TRBV18 | ASSPSAEGEQY
TRBJ2-3 | TRBV9 | ASSEGWSGDTQY
TRBJ2-3 | TRBV24-1 | ATSDLGTDSWSTDTQY
TRBJ1-6 | TRBV28 | ASLPGTANSPLH
TRBJ1-4 | TRBV6-6 | ASSYSGDGRTNEKLF
TRBJ2-1 | TRBV7-6 | ASILVGAGDYNEQF
TRBJ2-5 | TRBV3-1 | ASSHAEETQY